This T cell receptor (beta chain) came from a study of cytomegalovirus exposure and HLA in healthy donors. Whole-study findings and limits: Productive rates of about 87% or about 30% were seen for most TCR beta V segments in an earlier analysis.

V dropped 4 bases and J dropped 5 bases, with 24 bases sitting between them. Germline V gene lookup returns CDR1 SGHDN and CDR2 FVKESK. The CDR3 spans 17 residues. For this clone: Its antigen is undetermined.

Use of 60 Vbeta and 13 Jbeta primers characterized the PCR. Generated by immunoSEQ multiplex PCR, the TCRdb table keeps only in-frame clones and is missing some. The sample carries about 270,000 clones, roughly two thirds recorded once. Sequencing was performed on PBMCs. The source is a female donor in good health and CMV-seronegative. This sequence joins TRBV14 and TRBJ2-7; perhaps TRBD1 as D (6 bases). CDR3 bases: TGTGCCAGCAGCCGCAGACCTAGGACAGTTTCCCGAGACGAGCAGTACTTC. This codes for CASSRRPRTVSRDEQYF.